A single TCR beta chain is shown here with its context. Which antigen it targets is not known. Per-nucleotide qualities are absent, and no much larger clonotype sits a single base away. Donors formed part of the validation cohort, which comprised 120 subjects and was distinct from the first cohort of under 850 subjects. Receptor amplification or capture employed the immunoSEQ multiplex PCR assay. The original methods were these. A statistical classification framework was built to diagnose cytomegalovirus status from the catalog of TCR beta chain sequences. Here the immuneACCESS table is served through TCRdb, limited to in-frame sequences with V and J called. Missing clones are a known gap in these copies; in checked studies unresolved V genes cover under half, and the rest lacks a known reason. V, J and clone size derive from that table, while D and trimming were established from the DNA sequence. This sample has 150,000 to 200,000 clones in its table, and around four fifths of those were observed once. The top ten constitute roughly 6.5% of the sample.

These data are taken from a study of cytomegalovirus exposure and HLA in healthy donors (dated by TCRdb to the late 2010s). Regarding the research as a whole: According to a later analysis, the roughly 130 validation repertoires were produced on the same platform as the roughly 600 repertoires of the first cohort. The aim of the study was to test whether cataloging public T cell receptors could identify signatures of past pathogen exposure. In addition to the first cohort of 666 subjects, a separate validation cohort of some 120 different subjects was used. The study combined high-throughput TCR immunosequencing, statistical association of individual TCRs with disease status, and machine learning to predict cytomegalovirus infection status.

Germline trimming amounts to 0 bases on V and 6 bases on J, with 10 as the count of junction bases outside the gene matches. From the germline V gene (reference sequence), CDR1 is GTSNPN and CDR2 is SVGIG. The CDR3 sequence holds 15 residues, the cysteine and phenylalanine included. CDR3 DNA only is kept here, 45 bases in frame from base 1. Paper-wide results and their limitations: Three of the identified cytomegalovirus-associated TCR beta chains were confirmed in vitro to be specific for cytomegalovirus antigens. Subsequent analysis determined that TCRs grouped into clusters in the first cohort also showed a tendency toward co-occurrence across the 120 validation repertoires, and approximately 93% of cluster scores exceeded 0. All 120 or so repertoires were used to score co-occurrence in the validation cohort in a later analysis, because that analysis had no HLA typing for the cohort. Across donors, most TCR sequences were observed very rarely, whereas some public TCRs were present in many individuals. The classifier was reported to diagnose cytomegalovirus status with high specificity and sensitivity in both the original and validation cohorts. It was suggested by the authors that the approach could potentially be generalized to other disease states and immunological phenotypes. In the study, approximately 160 TCR beta chains were listed as associated with cytomegalovirus.

The clonotype was recovered from a man younger than 35 in good health and CMV-seropositive. The sequence is built from TRBV30 and TRBJ2-7, with 8 middle bases fitting TRBD1. The material sequenced was PBMCs. The CDR3 here reads CAWSVQVTGASEQYF. In nucleotides, the sequence is TGTGCCTGGAGTGTACAAGTGACAGGGGCTTCCGAGCAGTACTTC. When the CDR3 is completed using the reference TRBV30 and TRBJ2-7 genes on either side, the full variable domain is SQTIHQWPATLVQPVGSPLSLECTVEGTSNPNLYWYRQAAGRGLQLLFYSVGIGQISSEVPQNLSASRPQDRQFILSSKKLLLSDSGFYLCAWSVQVTGASEQYFGPGTRLTVT.